The next 7 T cell receptor beta chains were all read from a single sample in a study of T-cell memory formation after mild COVID-19. Via MiXCR, TCRdb re-called the 5' RACE reads, giving one row per CDR3 protein. The table lists 250,000 to 350,000 distinct CDR3 sequences, more than 15% of them singletons. Sequencing input: PBMCs or a T cell subset sorted from them (not recorded which). These receptors were taken from a man younger than 30 who had mild COVID-19 (a few samples of this study predate the infection). Cell type and time point are not known.

This clonotype has only a few counts. This sequence joins TRBV4-2 and TRBJ2-2; D gene unclear. CDR3 size: 11 residues. V lost 8 bases and J lost 6, with 7 bases in between. CDR1 is LGHNA, CDR2 YNFKEQ, per germline. This chain's CDR3 is CASDGAGELFF. CDR3 nucleotides: TGTGCCAGCGATGGGGCCGGGGAGCTGTTTTTT.

This clonotype came up many times. This rearrangement joins TRBV5-1 to TRBJ1-2; 8 bases align to TRBD1. Germline V gene sequence: CDR1 SGHRS, CDR2 YFSETQ. This CDR3 has 14 residues. Trimming took 4 bases from V and 8 from J; bases not matched to a gene: 10. Written as DNA, the CDR3 is TGCGCCAGCAGCCCCGGACAGGGCCTGTACGGCTACACCTTC. Translation gives CASSPGQGLYGYTF.

The chain couples TRBV20-1 to TRBJ1-1; D remains unclear. The V end was cut by 6 bases, the J end by 5 bases, with 16 bases between. CDR3 length: 13 amino acids. Looked up from germline, CDR1 is DFQATT and CDR2 is SNEGSKA (reference sequence). CDR3 loop: CSALRGEGTEAFF. Written as DNA, the CDR3 is TGCAGTGCCCTTCGAGGCGAAGGTACTGAAGCTTTCTTT.

This clonotype was recorded a few times. V is TRBV4-2 and J is TRBJ2-7, with 7 bases that match TRBD2. The CDR3 sequence is 15 residues long. Looked up from germline, CDR1 is LGHNA and CDR2 is YNFKEQ. Losses at the gene ends were 3 bases for V and 7 bases for J; bases not matched to a gene: 12. In DNA, the CDR3 is TGTGCCAGCAGCCAGGGGGGGTTAGAATCGTGGGAGCAGTACGTC. Amino acids: CASSQGGLESWEQYV.

This clonotype was detected many times. This sequence joins TRBV28 and TRBJ2-3; no reliable D call. CDR3 length: 13 amino acids. Germline CDR1 and CDR2: MDHEN and SYDVKM. V was clipped by 4 bases and J by 2 bases, with 7 bases between them. The DNA for the CDR3 is TGTGCCAGCAGTTCCGGAACCACAGATACGCAGTATTTT. Encoded protein: CASSSGTTDTQYF. Drawing the rest from reference TRBV28 and TRBJ2-3, the complete variable domain is DVKVTQSSRYLVKRTGEKVFLECVQDMDHENMFWYRQDPGLGLRLIYFSYDVKMKEKGDIPEGYSVSREKKERFSLILESASTNQTSMYLCASSSGTTDTQYFGPGTRLTVL.

This chain joins TRBV7-9 and TRBJ1-1; 7 nucleotides align to TRBD1. V lost 0 bases and J lost 3; bases outside the gene matches: 10. There are 17 residues in the CDR3. Germline values: CDR1 SEHNR, CDR2 FQNEAQ (reference sequence). The CDR3 coding sequence is TGTGCCAGCAGCTTAGCGCAGGGGGGGCGCAGGGACACTGAAGCTTTCTTT. It is translated as CASSLAQGGRRDTEAFF.

At least ten counts were recorded for this clonotype. The chain recombines TRBV7-2 with TRBJ2-5, with D possibly TRBD2 on 7 matching bases. The CDR3 has 14 residues. The V end lost 3 bases, the J end lost 5 bases, and 13 bases lay between the germline ends. Per germline, CDR1 SGHTA and CDR2 FQGNSA. The CDR3 here is CASSFMGGRETQYF. CDR3 DNA sequence: TGTGCCAGCAGCTTTATGGGGGGGCGGGAGACCCAGTACTTC.